The rows below give T cell receptor beta chains drawn from one sample of a study of regulatory T cells in long-lasting Graves disease. TCRdb processed the multiplex PCR reads anew with MiXCR; each CDR3 protein has one entry. The sample has about 420,000 distinct CDR3 sequences, roughly 15% seen once. A further study also used this sample, focusing on T cells in Graves' hyperthyroidism and ophthalmopathy.

The sequenced sample was peripheral blood mononuclear cells (PBMCs), obtained at new diagnosis, from a patient treated with antithyroid drugs. The receptors come from a woman aged 18-29 years with Graves disease. The CDR3 runs from the conserved cysteine through the conserved F or W. The order of the fields is D gene, clone size, V gene, J gene, CDR3 protein, CDR3 DNA. The D gene is left open where the match is weak. Some rows mark clone size as missing; the rest say once, few, many or name a class of expanded clone.

d_call: .
clone_size: many
v_call: TRBV28
j_call: TRBJ2-3
cdr3_aa: CAILPRRTGTQYF
cdr3_nt: TGTGCCATCCTCCCCCGGCGGACCGGTACGCAGTATTTT

d_call: .
clone_size: few
v_call: TRBV12-3/TRBV12-4
j_call: TRBJ2-7
cdr3_aa: CASSLSTWGSSYEQYF
cdr3_nt: TGTGCCAGCAGTTTATCCACCTGGGGGAGCTCCTACGAGCAGTACTTC

d_call: TRBD2
clone_size: many
v_call: TRBV11-2
j_call: TRBJ2-3
cdr3_aa: CASSFSGGHTDTQYF
cdr3_nt: TGTGCCAGCAGCTTTTCGGGAGGGCACACAGATACGCAGTATTTT

d_call: .
clone_size: many
v_call: TRBV28
j_call: TRBJ1-2
cdr3_aa: CASRELFGYTF
cdr3_nt: TGTGCCAGCAGGGAACTATTTGGCTACACCTTC

d_call: TRBD1
clone_size: many
v_call: TRBV7-2
j_call: TRBJ1-6
cdr3_aa: CASRLQGEFNSPLHF
cdr3_nt: TGTGCCAGCAGATTACAGGGGGAATTTAATTCACCCCTCCACTTT

d_call: .
clone_size: many
v_call: TRBV28
j_call: TRBJ1-6
cdr3_aa: CASSLSRSYNSPLHF
cdr3_nt: TGTGCCAGCAGTTTATCGCGTAGTTATAATTCACCCCTCCACTTT

d_call: TRBD2
clone_size: few
v_call: TRBV11-2
j_call: TRBJ2-5
cdr3_aa: CASSSSGTRVSQYF
cdr3_nt: TGTGCCAGCAGCTCCTCCGGGACTAGAGTGTCCCAGTACTTC

d_call: .
clone_size: many
v_call: TRBV20-1
j_call: TRBJ1-1
cdr3_aa: CSAEGSTEAFF
cdr3_nt: TGCAGTGCGGAGGGTAGCACTGAAGCTTTCTTT

d_call: .
clone_size: many
v_call: TRBV7-2
j_call: TRBJ2-7
cdr3_aa: CASSKTREFDEQYF
cdr3_nt: TGTGCCAGCAGCAAAACCAGGGAATTCGACGAGCAGTACTTC

d_call: .
clone_size: many
v_call: TRBV20-1
j_call: TRBJ2-7
cdr3_aa: CSARDLLSGTLSYEQYF
cdr3_nt: TGCAGTGCTAGAGATTTACTGTCCGGGACACTCTCCTACGAGCAGTACTTC

d_call: .
clone_size: .
v_call: TRBV19
j_call: TRBJ1-1
cdr3_aa: CASSINTLAPEAFF
cdr3_nt: TGTGCCAGTAGTATAAATACGTTAGCTCCTGAAGCTTTCTTT

d_call: TRBD2
clone_size: many
v_call: TRBV20-1
j_call: TRBJ2-1
cdr3_aa: CSAMPLLAGGPDEQFF
cdr3_nt: TGCAGTGCTATGCCGCTTCTAGCGGGAGGGCCCGATGAGCAGTTCTTC

d_call: .
clone_size: few
v_call: TRBV5-1
j_call: TRBJ2-5
cdr3_aa: CASSRSGSQETQYF
cdr3_nt: TGCGCCAGCAGCCGTTCGGGGTCTCAAGAGACCCAGTACTTC

d_call: .
clone_size: .
v_call: TRBV7-9
j_call: TRBJ1-1
cdr3_aa: CASSLGGVYTEAFF
cdr3_nt: TGTGCCAGCAGCTTAGGCGGAGTGTATACTGAAGCTTTCTTT

d_call: .
clone_size: .
v_call: TRBV6-2/TRBV6-3
j_call: TRBJ2-1
cdr3_aa: CASSYYGGRGNEQFF
cdr3_nt: TGTGCCAGCAGTTACTACGGAGGTAGAGGCAATGAGCAGTTCTTC

d_call: .
clone_size: many
v_call: TRBV11-3
j_call: TRBJ2-2
cdr3_aa: CASSLYNTGELFF
cdr3_nt: TGTGCCAGCAGCTTATATAACACCGGGGAGCTGTTTTTT

d_call: TRBD2
clone_size: many
v_call: TRBV11-2
j_call: TRBJ2-1
cdr3_aa: CASSPLVTRGLAGDNEQFF
cdr3_nt: TGTGCCAGCAGCCCCTTAGTCACAAGAGGACTAGCGGGTGACAATGAGCAGTTCTTC

d_call: .
clone_size: many
v_call: TRBV12-3/TRBV12-4
j_call: TRBJ2-6
cdr3_aa: CASSSGRAGANVLTF
cdr3_nt: TGTGCCAGCAGCTCGGGCAGGGCTGGGGCCAACGTCCTGACTTTC

d_call: .
clone_size: .
v_call: TRBV29-1
j_call: TRBJ2-1
cdr3_aa: CSVVIGGDEQFF
cdr3_nt: TGCAGCGTTGTGATAGGAGGGGATGAGCAGTTCTTC

d_call: .
clone_size: few
v_call: TRBV5-1
j_call: TRBJ1-1
cdr3_aa: CASSWAGTHEAFF
cdr3_nt: TGCGCCAGCAGCTGGGCCGGGACACATGAAGCTTTCTTT

d_call: .
clone_size: many
v_call: TRBV7-6
j_call: TRBJ2-7
cdr3_aa: CASSSPLTGWQYF
cdr3_nt: TGTGCCAGCAGCTCCCCACTGACAGGTTGGCAGTACTTC

d_call: .
clone_size: few
v_call: TRBV6-5
j_call: TRBJ1-1
cdr3_aa: CASSSPSTEAFF
cdr3_nt: TGTGCCAGCAGTTCCCCTTCCACTGAAGCTTTCTTT

d_call: TRBD1
clone_size: many
v_call: TRBV7-8
j_call: TRBJ2-5
cdr3_aa: CASSPRDREETQYF
cdr3_nt: TGTGCCAGCAGTCCCCGGGACAGGGAAGAGACCCAGTACTTC